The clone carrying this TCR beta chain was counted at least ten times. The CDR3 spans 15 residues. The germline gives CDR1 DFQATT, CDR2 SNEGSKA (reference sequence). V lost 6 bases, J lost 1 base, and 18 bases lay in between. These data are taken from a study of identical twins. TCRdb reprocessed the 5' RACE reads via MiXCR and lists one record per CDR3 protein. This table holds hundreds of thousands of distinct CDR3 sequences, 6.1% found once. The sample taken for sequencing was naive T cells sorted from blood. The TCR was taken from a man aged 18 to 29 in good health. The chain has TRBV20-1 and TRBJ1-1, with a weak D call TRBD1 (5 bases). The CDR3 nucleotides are TGCAGTGCCGTTAAGTGGGGGTTATCGAACACTGAAGCTTTCTTT. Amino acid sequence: CSAVKWGLSNTEAFF.